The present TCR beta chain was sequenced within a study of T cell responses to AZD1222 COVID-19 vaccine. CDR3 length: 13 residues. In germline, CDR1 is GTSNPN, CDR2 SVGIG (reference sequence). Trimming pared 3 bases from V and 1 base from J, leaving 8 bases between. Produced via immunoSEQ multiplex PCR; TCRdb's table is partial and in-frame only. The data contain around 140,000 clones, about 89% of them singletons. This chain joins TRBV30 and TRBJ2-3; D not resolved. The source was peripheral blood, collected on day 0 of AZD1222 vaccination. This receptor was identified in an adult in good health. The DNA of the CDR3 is TGTGCCTGGAGATCACCACGCACAGATACGCAGTATTTT. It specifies CAWRSPRTDTQYF.